This T cell receptor (beta chain) was captured in a study of patients and donors after allogeneic stem cell transplantation (dated by TCRdb to the early 2020s). The library was built by means of RT-PCR. The sample was run on a NextSeq 550. Clones were called with MiXCR by TCRdb after fastp trimmed the public reads at Q25, and only in-frame beta chains were retained. Entries are consolidated by CDR3 protein sequence, retaining the most common genes and DNA. The sample data list more than 150,000 distinct CDR3 sequences, and about 40% of these were observed just once. The ten largest clonotypes hold around 35% of the sample. CDR1 and CDR2, looked up from the germline V gene, are SGHRS and YFSETQ. V is trimmed back by 1 base and J by 4 bases, and the junction contains 9 bases that no gene match accounts for. Taken from cysteine to phenylalanine, the CDR3 has 16 residues. Only the CDR3 region is kept as DNA, spanning 48 bases read in frame from base 1.

This clonotype was observed a few times. Its antigen is not yet known. Base qualities were left out, and no much larger clone turns up one base away. Input material: blood, either unsorted or a sorted T cell fraction (not recorded which). The chain joins TRBV5-1 to TRBJ2-3; 7 of the junction bases match TRBD2. The sequence was obtained from a human donor who was either an allogeneic HSCT recipient or a stem cell or donor lymphocyte infusion donor (not recorded which). It is not recorded whose cells these are; they may come from a transplant donor. The CDR3 loop reads CASSLSQRGVPDTQYF. The DNA is as follows: TGCGCCAGCAGCTTGAGCCAGCGGGGCGTCCCAGATACGCAGTATTTT.